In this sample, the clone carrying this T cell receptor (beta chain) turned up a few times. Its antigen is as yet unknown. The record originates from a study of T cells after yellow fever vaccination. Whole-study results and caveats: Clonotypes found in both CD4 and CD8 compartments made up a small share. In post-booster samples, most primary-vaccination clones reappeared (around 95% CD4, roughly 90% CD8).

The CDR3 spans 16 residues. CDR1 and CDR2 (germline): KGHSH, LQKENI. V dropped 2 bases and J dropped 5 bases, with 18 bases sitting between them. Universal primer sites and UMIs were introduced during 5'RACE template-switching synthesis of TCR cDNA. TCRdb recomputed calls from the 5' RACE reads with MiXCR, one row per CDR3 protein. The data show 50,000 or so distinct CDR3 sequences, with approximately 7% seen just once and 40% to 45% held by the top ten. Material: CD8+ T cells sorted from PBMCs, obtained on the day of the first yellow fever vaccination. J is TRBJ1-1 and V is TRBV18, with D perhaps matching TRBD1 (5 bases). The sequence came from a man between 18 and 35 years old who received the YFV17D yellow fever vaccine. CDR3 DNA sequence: TGTGCCAGCTCACCAAGCTTACGGGGCGGGAAAACTGAAGCTTTCTTT. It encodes CASSPSLRGGKTEAFF.